This T cell receptor beta chain was sequenced during a study of breast tumors, draining lymph nodes, adjacent tissues. From the multiplex PCR reads, TCRdb called clonotypes with MiXCR, one entry per CDR3 protein. The sample includes over 200,000 distinct CDR3 sequences, less than 35% of them seen just once. Axillary draining lymph nodes of breast cancer patients supplied the node samples. Trimming at V came to 3 bases and at J to 4 bases, leaving 11 bases not matched to a gene. The germline CDR1 and CDR2 sequences are LNHNV and YYDKDF (reference sequence). The CDR3 is 16 residues long. The sample taken for sequencing was axillary lymph node tissue. This rearrangement joins TRBV15 to TRBJ2-7; 8 bases fit TRBD2. The origin of this receptor is a female donor with breast cancer. Some clones in this sample may be carry-over from other donors' samples. Here the CDR3 DNA reads TGTGCCACCAGCAGCTTCGTAGCGGGGACCTCTTACGAGCAGTACTTC. Protein product: CATSSFVAGTSYEQYF.